This T cell receptor (beta chain) is from a study of T cell responses to AZD1222 COVID-19 vaccine (dated by TCRdb to 2020 to 2022). Notes on the research overall: A total of more than 230 trial participants underwent TCR sequencing, of whom 207 received two doses of AZD1222 and roughly 25 received two doses of the MenACWY control vaccine. Enrollment into the trials was organized by age into subgroups of 18-55, 56-69 and 70-plus years, and those subgroups contained approximately 150, 30 and 60 TCR-sequenced participants, respectively. General conclusions and limits of the study: Participants were mostly white British, with more females than males. The authors suggested clonal diversity may have been underestimated. Epitopes outside the regions mutated in the B.1.351 and B.1.1.7 variants were reportedly recognized by nearly half of the unique spike-specific TCRs. After two AZD1222 doses, both the breadth and the depth of spike-specific TCRs were significantly higher than at day 0 and than in MenACWY recipients. Only six AZD1222 recipients were SARS-CoV-2 seropositive at baseline, limiting conclusions about previously exposed vaccinees. Because no samples from the day 14 peak response were available, repertoires could be characterized only after the peak T cell response. The 56-69-year group was small, and its depth increase did not reach significance, likely because of low power. The vaccine-associated CD4 TCRs covered the entire spike protein, and the dominant responses fell in regions 160-218 and 743-854.

The meaning of the sample's time point label: about 28 days (+/-7) after the second vaccine dose. AZD1222 recipients whose second dose came at about 4 weeks and those whose second dose came at about 12 weeks were combined into one group, since spike-specific TCR depth and breadth did not differ between the two schedules. Vaccinee samples came from UK trials COV001 and COV002, including a single-blind randomized controlled phase 2/3 trial of AZD1222 (ChAdOx1 nCoV-19) in healthy adults. For TCRbeta chain sequencing, PBMC samples were collected from trial participants at day 0 and at day 28 after the second dose. This clone came up a few times. Its antigen specificity is not known. Base qualities are not at hand, and no much larger clone is one base apart. The CDR3 regions of human TCRbeta chains were analyzed by immunosequencing. The study's own analysis went as follows. TCRs in the repertoires were matched against a reference library of SARS-CoV-2-specific TCRs that had been generated with the MIRA antigen-specificity platform. Breadth was defined as the fraction of unique TCRs that were SARS-CoV-2-associated. Depth was defined as the fraction of total T cells that were SARS-CoV-2-associated. Using the MIRA data, each spike-specific TCR was assigned both to the spike region to which the TCR was reactive and to a CD4 or CD8 class. Log10-transformed breadth and depth values were compared by one-way ANOVA with Sidak's multiple comparisons tests. In TCRdb, the immuneACCESS table is reduced to in-frame sequences with V and J assigned. These tables do not hold every clone; where another copy was compared, an unresolved V gene accounts for under half, and the others remain unexplained. V and J calls and clone size are as listed in that table; D and trimming were resolved from the DNA. Counted in this sample were some 90,000 clones; approximately 91% of them appeared once. 5% of the sample belongs to the ten largest clones.

The CDR3 holds 15 amino acids from the cysteine to the phenylalanine. Left in the record is the CDR3 DNA by itself, 45 bases read in frame from the first base. Sequences SGHAT (CDR1) and FQNNGV (CDR2) are obtained from the germline V gene. The germline ends are 17 bases apart after V is trimmed by 5 bases and J by 5 bases. Rearrangement joined TRBV11-2 to TRBJ2-3; a tentative D match to TRBD2 spans 5 bases. The specimen comprised peripheral blood, sampled 28 days after the second AZD1222 dose. The receptor was isolated from an adult who received the AZD1222 COVID-19 vaccine. The CDR3 loop reads CASSVASGLLDTQYF. The nucleotide sequence is given as TGTGCCAGCAGCGTCGCATCGGGGTTGTTAGATACGCAGTATTTT.